The clone carrying this T cell receptor beta chain was seen a few times. As yet, its antigen is unknown. This CDR3 region has 16 residues. Germline lookup yields CDR1 LGHDT and CDR2 YNNKEL (reference sequence). V was pared by 1 base and J by 1 base, with 8 bases between. Libraries of TCR beta came from quantitative 5'-RACE with molecular barcodes. MiXCR, run by TCRdb on the 5' RACE reads, gives a single entry per CDR3 protein. Here the sample spans 300,000 to 400,000 distinct CDR3 sequences, roughly 14% being singletons. These data belong to a study of CD8 T cells in ankylosing spondylitis. Overall study findings and caveats: Significant enrichment of disease-linked clones was reportedly seen in matched ankylosing spondylitis synovial fluid. Some of these motif variants have turned up before, in reports on reactive arthritis synovial fluid and blood. Researchers report that disease-linked clones proved CD8+ and relatively rare in peripheral blood.

The sequencing input was blood, either unsorted or a sorted T cell fraction (not recorded which). The rearrangement uses TRBV3-1 and TRBJ2-6; D unclear. The sequence derives from a male donor with ankylosing spondylitis or in good health (not recorded which). The CDR3 protein is CASSQGQLSGANVLTF. CDR3 in DNA: TGTGCCAGCAGCCAAGGGCAGTTATCTGGGGCCAACGTCCTGACTTTC.